The 25 T cell receptor beta chains below were found in one sample sequenced in a study of blood T cell repertoires in COVID-19. TCRdb's copy holds only in-frame clones and misses some; the assay was immunoSEQ multiplex PCR. The table has hundreds of thousands of clones, more than 75% seen once. Sequenced sample: peripheral blood. The receptors derive from a woman between 50 and 59 years old who had recovered from COVID-19.

The genes are TRBV5-4 and TRBJ2-3; TRBD2 is a possible D gene (5 bases). Looked up from germline, CDR1 is SGHNT and CDR2 is YYREEE (reference sequence). The V end lost 1 base, the J end lost 2 bases, and 8 bases lay between the germline ends. The CDR3 length is 14 residues. This CDR3 is CASSLYGDTDTQYF. Written as DNA, the CDR3 is TGTGCCAGCAGCTTGTACGGGGACACAGATACGCAGTATTTT.

The rearrangement joins TRBV19 to TRBJ1-2; 9 bases agree with TRBD1. The CDR3 has 13 residues. Germline V CDR1 and CDR2: LNHDA, SQIVND (reference sequence). Trimming took 5 bases from V and 6 from J; bases not matched to a gene: 4. CDR3 loop: CASSPGTGNGYTF. CDR3 nucleotides: TGTGCCAGTAGTCCGGGGACAGGGAATGGCTACACCTTC.

The chain uses TRBV28 and TRBJ1-2; D may be TRBD1 (6 bases). CDR3 length: 15 amino acids. Looked up from germline, CDR1 is MDHEN and CDR2 is SYDVKM. V was pared by 4 bases and J by 2 bases, with 14 bases between. In DNA, the CDR3 is TGTGCCAGCAGTTATCCTCAGGGGACCAACTATGGCTACACCTTC. Translating gives CASSYPQGTNYGYTF.

The rearrangement links TRBV10-1 to TRBJ1-1, with 9 bases fitting TRBD1. V lost 4 bases, J lost 1 base, and 7 bases stayed unmatched. Germline-derived CDR1 and CDR2 are WNHNN and SYGVQD (reference sequence). There are 16 residues in the CDR3. Here the CDR3 DNA reads TGCGCCAGCAGTGGAATCCCGGGACAGGGGAACACTGAAGCTTTCTTT. Amino acids: CASSGIPGQGNTEAFF.

CDR3 amino acids: CAWGWGQDQPQHF. The CDR3 region has the DNA TGTGCCTGGGGTTGGGGGCAAGATCAGCCCCAGCATTTT. V usage is TRBV30 and J usage is TRBJ1-5; D may be TRBD1 (6 bases). The germline V and J ends were trimmed by 5 bases and 5 bases, with 13 bases remaining between them. The CDR3 is 13 amino acids. CDR1 is GTSNPN, CDR2 SVGIG, per germline (reference sequence).

In the case of this clone: The same CDR3 arises from other DNA sequences in this sample as well. V is TRBV6-5 and J is TRBJ1-1; 7 bases match TRBD1. Germline-derived CDR1 and CDR2 are MNHEY and SVGAGI. Losses at the gene ends were 2 bases for V and 5 bases for J; bases not matched to a gene: 2. This CDR3 is built from 13 residues. CDR3 sequence: CASSYRGQTEAFF. The CDR3 DNA reads TGTGCCAGCAGTTACAGGGGGCAAACTGAAGCTTTCTTT.

The chain combines TRBV7-2 with TRBJ2-1; 7 positions match TRBD2. The CDR3 has 15 amino acids. Germline assignment: CDR1 SGHTA and CDR2 FQGNSA. The J segment lost 7 bases and the V segment lost 5 bases, leaving 11 bases of the junction unmatched. The CDR3 spells CASSLSGARGNEQFF. CDR3 coding DNA: TGTGCCAGCAGCCTCAGCGGGGCTCGGGGAAATGAGCAGTTCTTC.

V usage is TRBV5-1 and J usage is TRBJ1-2, with TRBD1 identical over 9 bases. This CDR3 region has 14 residues. Trimming at V came to 0 bases and at J to 7 bases, leaving 4 bases not matched to a gene. CDR1 and CDR2 (germline): SGHRS, YFSETQ. The CDR3 here is CASSLDRGLGGYTF. The DNA for the CDR3 is TGCGCCAGCAGCTTGGACAGGGGGCTAGGTGGCTACACCTTC.

The chain couples TRBV28 to TRBJ1-2, with TRBD1 matching over 8 bases. J gave up 8 bases and V 2 bases, and 4 bases lay outside the gene matches. This CDR3 contains 13 residues. Germline V lookup: CDR1 MDHEN, CDR2 SYDVKM. Here the CDR3 reads CASSLQGAQGYTF. CDR3 in DNA: TGTGCCAGCAGTTTACAGGGGGCGCAGGGCTACACCTTC.

This rearrangement joins TRBV7-9 to TRBJ2-7; D call uncertain. The V gene's germline CDR1 is SEHNR and CDR2 FQNEAQ (reference sequence). The V and J ends lost 6 bases and 2 bases respectively, with 14 bases between them. The CDR3 sequence is 14 residues long. The CDR3 loop reads CASSYSDPPYEQYF. As DNA, the CDR3 is TGTGCCAGCAGTTACAGTGACCCTCCCTACGAGCAGTACTTC. The full variable domain, its missing parts supplied by reference TRBV7-9 and TRBJ2-7, is DTGVSQNPRHKITKRGQNVTFRCDPISEHNRLYWYRQTLGQGPEFLTYFQNEAQLEKSRLLSDRFSAERPKGSFSTLEIQRTEQGDSAMYLCASSYSDPPYEQYFGPGTRLTVT.

In its sample, this clone was seen once. The V and J genes are TRBV2 and TRBJ1-2, with 10 nucleotides matching TRBD1. The V gene's germline CDR1 is SNHLY and CDR2 FYNNEI. Trimming took 7 bases from V and 8 from J; bases not matched to a gene: 10. This CDR3 is built from 14 residues. The CDR3 coding sequence is TGTGCCAGCACCAGAACCGGGACAGGGGAGGGCTACACCTTC. It translates to CASTRTGTGEGYTF.

This chain connects TRBV5-1 to TRBJ2-1; D is unclear. The CDR3 runs to 13 residues. From germline, CDR1 is SGHRS and CDR2 YFSETQ. Trimming took off 2 bases at V and 8 bases at J, with 11 bases between the two ends. The CDR3 sequence is CASSFVASHEQFF. CDR3 nucleotides: TGCGCCAGCAGCTTTGTGGCTAGTCATGAGCAGTTCTTC.

CDR3 coding DNA: TGTGCCAGCGGGAGGGGCACGCCTAATGAAAAACTGTTTTTT. Residues: CASGRGTPNEKLFF. This chain uses TRBV9 with TRBJ1-4; a possible D gene is TRBD1 (5 bases). Germline-derived CDR1 and CDR2 are SGDLS and YYNGEE. V lost 7 bases to trimming and J lost 3 bases, with 13 bases between them. This CDR3 is built from 14 residues. The whole variable domain, filled in from reference TRBV9 and TRBJ1-4, reads DSGVTQTPKHLITATGQRVTLRCSPRSGDLSVYWYQQSLDQGLQFLIQYYNGEERAKGNILERFSAQQFPDLHSELNLSSLELGDSALYFCASGRGTPNEKLFFGSGTQLSVL.

The chain couples TRBV19 to TRBJ1-1, with 7 bases matching TRBD1. Germline V gene sequence: CDR1 LNHDA, CDR2 SQIVND (reference sequence). The CDR3 spans 14 residues. Losses at the gene ends were 4 bases for V and 0 bases for J; bases not matched to a gene: 2. In DNA form, the CDR3 reads TGTGCCAGTAGTAGGGGACAGTTGAACACTGAAGCTTTCTTT. It is translated as CASSRGQLNTEAFF.

This chain connects TRBV7-2 to TRBJ2-2; 9 bases line up with TRBD2. This CDR3 spans 16 amino acids. CDR1 is SGHTA and CDR2 is FQGNSA in the germline V gene. With 3 bases clipped from V and 1 base from J, the junction kept 3 bases outside the gene matches. CDR3 nucleotide sequence: TGTGCCAGCAGCTTCACAGCGGGGGGGAACACCGGGGAGCTGTTTTTT. This codes for CASSFTAGGNTGELFF. The full variable domain, completed using reference TRBV7-2 and TRBJ2-2, is GAGVSQSPSNKVTEKGKDVELRCDPISGHTALYWYRQSLGQGLEFLIYFQGNSAPDKSGLPSDRFSAERTGGSVSTLTIQRTQQEDSAVYLCASSFTAGGNTGELFFGEGSRLTVL.

The chain recombines TRBV19 with TRBJ1-1; D might be TRBD1 (5 bases). V dropped 9 bases and J dropped 4 bases, with 18 bases sitting between them. This CDR3 contains 14 residues. Germline CDR1 LNHDA, CDR2 SQIVND (reference sequence). CDR3 loop: CASEEGWMGTEAFF. The CDR3 DNA sequence: TGTGCCAGCGAGGAGGGGTGGATGGGCACTGAAGCTTTCTTT.

This clone has a handful of counts. This rearrangement joins TRBV19 to TRBJ1-1, with D uncertain. The CDR3 runs 14 residues. The V end lost 3 bases, the J end lost 2 bases, and 10 bases lay between the germline ends. Germline V gene lookup returns CDR1 LNHDA and CDR2 SQIVND (reference sequence). The CDR3 nucleotides read TGTGCCAGTAGTATGACAACCCTTAACACTGAAGCTTTCTTT. Translating gives CASSMTTLNTEAFF.

The rearrangement links TRBV4-3 to TRBJ1-1, with 10 positions matching TRBD1. The germline V gene has CDR1 LGHNA and CDR2 YSLEER. CDR3 size: 12 residues. J gave up 10 bases and V 3 bases, and 2 bases lay outside the gene matches. In DNA, the CDR3 is TGCGCCAGCAGCCAGGGACAGGGGAGAGCTTTCTTT. Protein sequence: CASSQGQGRAFF.

V usage is TRBV2 and J usage is TRBJ2-1; TRBD1 matches at 9 bases. CDR3 size: 14 residues. V trimming: 4 bases; J trimming: 9 bases; junction bases outside the gene matches: 7. In germline, CDR1 is SNHLY, CDR2 FYNNEI. CDR3: CASSGVTGGGEQFF. In nucleotides, the CDR3 is TGTGCCAGCAGTGGTGTCACAGGGGGCGGTGAGCAGTTCTTC.

In DNA form, the CDR3 reads TGTGCCAGCAGTGAGGCACAGGGCAATGGCTACACCTTC. As protein: CASSEAQGNGYTF. The V call is TRBV6-1, the J call TRBJ1-2; perhaps TRBD1 as D (6 bases). Germline lookup yields CDR1 MNHNS and CDR2 SASEGT. This CDR3 is 13 amino acids long. Trimming pared 3 bases from V and 6 bases from J, leaving 11 bases between.

The rearrangement joins TRBV4-1 to TRBJ2-5, with a possible D match to TRBD2 (5 bases). Between the trimmed V and J ends, which lost 3 bases and 2 bases, there was a span of 7 bases. Germline loops: CDR1 MGHRA, CDR2 YSYEKL. The CDR3 is 13 residues long. CDR3 protein: CASSHGVQETQYF. The DNA for the CDR3 is TGCGCCAGCAGCCACGGGGTTCAAGAGACCCAGTACTTC.

The V and J genes are TRBV6-5 and TRBJ1-3; D might be TRBD1 (5 bases). Germline CDR1 MNHEY, CDR2 SVGAGI. The CDR3 has 15 residues. Trimming removed 2 bases at V and 1 base at J, with 9 bases between. This CDR3 reads CASSYPPGSGNTIYF. CDR3 nucleotides: TGTGCCAGCAGTTACCCCCCAGGGTCTGGAAACACCATATATTTT.

The genes are TRBV9 and TRBJ2-2; 10 bases map to TRBD2. CDR1 is SGDLS and CDR2 is YYNGEE in the germline V gene. Trimming took 2 bases from V and 9 from J; bases not matched to a gene: 7. CDR3 length: 15 amino acids. The CDR3 DNA follows: TGTGCCAGCAGCGTCAGGACTAGCGGAAACCGGGAGCTGTTTTTT. This codes for CASSVRTSGNRELFF.

The CDR3 loop is CASSIGRGNEQFF. CDR3 nucleotide sequence: TGTGCCAGCAGCATAGGACGGGGGAATGAGCAGTTCTTC. The V gene is TRBV7-3, the J gene TRBJ2-1; the D gene is possibly TRBD2 (6 bases). From germline, CDR1 is SGHTA and CDR2 FQGTGA. V was clipped by 5 bases and J by 7 bases, with 12 bases between them. The CDR3 consists of 13 residues.

This rearrangement joins TRBV7-8 to TRBJ1-5, with 7 bases aligning to TRBD1. With V trimmed by 5 bases and J by 7 bases, 8 bases remained unmatched. The CDR3 extends over 14 amino acids. In germline, CDR1 is SGHVS, CDR2 FQNEAQ. The CDR3 DNA reads as TGTGCCAGCAGCCCACAGGGGATGACGCAGCCCCAGCATTTT. It yields the protein CASSPQGMTQPQHF. Looking up the rest from reference TRBV7-8 and TRBJ1-5 gives the full variable domain: GAGVSQSPRYKVAKRGQDVALRCDPISGHVSLFWYQQALGQGPEFLTYFQNEAQLDKSGLPSDRFFAERPEGSVSTLKIQRTQQEDSAVYLCASSPQGMTQPQHFGDGTRLSIL.